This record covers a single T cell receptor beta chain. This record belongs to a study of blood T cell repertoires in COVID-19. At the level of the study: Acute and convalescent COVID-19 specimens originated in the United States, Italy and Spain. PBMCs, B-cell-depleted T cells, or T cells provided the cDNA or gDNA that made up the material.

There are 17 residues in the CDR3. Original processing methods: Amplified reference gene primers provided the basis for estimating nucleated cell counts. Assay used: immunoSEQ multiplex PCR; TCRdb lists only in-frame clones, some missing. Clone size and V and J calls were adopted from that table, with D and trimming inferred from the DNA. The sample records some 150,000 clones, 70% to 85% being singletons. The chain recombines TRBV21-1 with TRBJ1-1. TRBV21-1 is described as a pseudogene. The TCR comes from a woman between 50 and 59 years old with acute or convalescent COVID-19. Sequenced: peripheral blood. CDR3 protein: CVSRSLLATQFATEAFF. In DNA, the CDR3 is TGTGTCAGCAGATCACTTTTAGCTACACAATTCGCAACTGAAGCTTTCTTT.